This entry lists 10 T cell receptor beta chains sequenced from one sample in a study of identical twins. TCRdb called the 5' RACE reads again in MiXCR, with one record for every CDR3 protein. The sample lists some 460,000 distinct CDR3 sequences; approximately 15% were seen once. The same sample was also used in a study of yellow fever vaccine responses in identical twins.

The sequencing sample was made of CD4+ T cells sorted from blood. The receptors were gathered from a woman aged 18 to 35 in good health.

The V call is TRBV7-9, the J call TRBJ2-7; D is undetermined. The CDR3 extends over 15 amino acids. CDR1 and CDR2 (germline): SEHNR, FQNEAQ (reference sequence). Trimming pared 3 bases from V and 1 base from J, leaving 13 bases between. CDR3 sequence reads: CASSFLGAGSYEQYF. The CDR3 DNA reads TGTGCCAGCAGCTTCTTAGGAGCCGGTTCCTACGAGCAGTACTTC.

This clonotype turned up a few times. V and J are TRBV7-8 and TRBJ2-7; D gene unclear. Germline loops: CDR1 SGHVS, CDR2 FQNEAQ. With 2 bases removed from V and 2 bases from J, the gap between germline ends came to 10 bases. The CDR3 is 14 residues long. CDR3 sequence reads: CASSLNPIPYEQYF. In nucleotides, the CDR3 is TGTGCCAGCAGCTTAAACCCCATTCCCTACGAGCAGTACTTC.

The chain uses TRBV7-9 and TRBJ2-7, with D hard to call. The CDR3 is 13 residues long. Germline CDR1 is SEHNR and CDR2 is FQNEAQ (reference sequence). V was shortened by 2 bases and J by 7 bases, with 12 bases between the two germline ends. The CDR3, as DNA: TGTGCCAGCAGCTTAATAGGTCGGGTGGAGCAGTACTTC. It yields the protein CASSLIGRVEQYF.

This clonotype was observed a few times. V and J are TRBV20-1 and TRBJ2-5; TRBD2 aligns across 9 bases. The J segment lost 5 bases and the V segment lost 0 bases, leaving 7 bases of the junction unmatched. Germline V gene lookup returns CDR1 DFQATT and CDR2 SNEGSKA (reference sequence). The CDR3 is 15 amino acids. The CDR3 is CSARDGGGAGETQYF. CDR3 coding DNA: TGCAGTGCTAGAGATGGCGGGGGGGCCGGGGAGACCCAGTACTTC.

This clonotype has only a few counts. The chain couples TRBV7-9 to TRBJ2-2, with D possibly TRBD1 on 6 matching bases. The V end was cut by 2 bases, the J end by 7 bases, with 14 bases between. This CDR3 has 15 residues. Germline lookup yields CDR1 SEHNR and CDR2 FQNEAQ (reference sequence). CDR3 sequence: CASSLLSGEYGELFF. Written as DNA, the CDR3 is TGTGCCAGCAGCTTACTCTCAGGGGAGTACGGGGAGCTGTTTTTT.

The rearrangement links TRBV18 to TRBJ2-3; the D call may be TRBD1 or TRBD2 (6 bases each). The germline gives CDR1 KGHSH, CDR2 LQKENI. Trimming removed 3 bases at V and 2 bases at J, with 15 bases between. CDR3 length: 16 amino acids. CDR3: CASSPTVGGLTDTQYF. CDR3 nucleotide sequence: TGTGCCAGCTCACCCACCGTTGGGGGGCTCACAGATACGCAGTATTTT.

This clonotype showed up just a few times. V gene TRBV7-2 combines with J gene TRBJ1-4; 8 bases map to TRBD1. The J segment lost 6 bases and the V segment lost 3 bases, leaving 3 bases of the junction unmatched. There are 14 residues in the CDR3. Germline V gives CDR1 SGHTA, CDR2 FQGNSA. For the CDR3, the DNA is TGTGCCAGCAGCTTCGACAGGGGAGATGAAAAACTGTTTTTT. As protein: CASSFDRGDEKLFF.

This clonotype was found a few times. The chain couples TRBV15 to TRBJ2-7, with TRBD1 matching 12 bases. V dropped 5 bases and J dropped 2; count of bases not matched to a gene: 10. The CDR3 is made up of 17 amino acids. Germline loops: CDR1 LNHNV, CDR2 YYDKDF (reference sequence). The CDR3 reads CATSSRDRGRIAYEQYF. The CDR3 coding sequence is TGTGCCACCAGCTCCCGGGACAGGGGGCGGATTGCCTACGAGCAGTACTTC.

This clonotype was found many times. The chain combines TRBV29-1 with TRBJ2-3; TRBD2 matches at 7 bases. The V and J ends lost 5 bases and 5 bases, in that order; junction bases with no gene match: 7. The CDR3 is 13 amino acids. Germline V lookup: CDR1 SQVTM, CDR2 ANQGSEA. In DNA form, the CDR3 reads TGCAGCGTTTCGAGCGGGGTGGGAGATACGCAGTATTTT. It translates to CSVSSGVGDTQYF.

The chain uses TRBV3-1 and TRBJ1-6; perhaps TRBD1 as D (6 bases). Germline V gene sequence: CDR1 LGHDT, CDR2 YNNKEL (reference sequence). The CDR3 spans 14 residues. V lost 3 bases and J 7 bases, leaving 10 bases between the germline ends. CDR3 loop: CASSHAGVNSPLHF. CDR3 DNA sequence: TGTGCCAGCAGCCACGCAGGGGTCAATTCACCCCTCCACTTT.